Reported below is one T cell receptor beta chain. Its binding antigen is unknown. Relative to the germline gene, one junction end is altered; a read error may explain this. TCRbeta CDR3 regions were amplified from genomic DNA by means of the immunoSEQ Assay, a bias-controlled multiplex PCR. As for how the authors treated the data: The number of nucleated cells in each sample was estimated from the amplification of reference gene primers within the assay. To quantify the absolute abundance of each unique TCRbeta CDR3 rearrangement, sequence reads were collapsed and filtered. Productive Simpson clonality was computed per sample as the square root of Simpson's diversity index over productive rearrangements. What TCRdb holds here is the immuneACCESS table cut down to in-frame rearrangements. Part of the clones is not present; checked against another copy, under half of the missing clones reflect an unresolved V gene, and the others are unexplained. V, J and clone size are taken as reported in that table, and D and trimming were inferred from the DNA itself. This sample has some 130,000 clones in its table, and about 77% of those were observed once. The top ten clones comprise 15% to 25% of the sample.

The germline V gene (reference sequence) sets CDR1 to MNHEY and CDR2 to SMNVEV. From its cysteine to its phenylalanine, the CDR3 spans 14 amino acids. The sequence is cut down to CDR3 DNA, 42 bases in frame from base 1. Whole blood was collected in K2EDTA tubes by collaborating institutions according to the institutions' own protocols. For TCRbeta analysis, collaborator samples were shipped as frozen whole blood, as isolated PBMCs, or as DNA extracted from either sample type. The sample comes from a study of blood T cell repertoires in COVID-19 (dated by TCRdb to 2020 to 2022). At the level of the whole study: Collaborator samples came from the United States, Italy and Spain and covered acute and convalescent phases of COVID-19. The material from the prospective study consisted of cDNA or gDNA derived from T cells, B-cell-depleted T cells, or PBMCs. Subjects who had been exposed to COVID-19, were actively infected with it, or had recovered from it provided the deeply sampled blood TCRbeta repertoires that made up the dataset. The repertoires were released in a freely available public database meant as a resource for research on the immune response to SARS-CoV-2. The samples were drawn from the first 160 participants of the ongoing ImmuneRACE study and from 1,254 subjects provided by 6 global collaborators. Sample metadata almost always included a de-identified subject ID, COVID-19 status, age in years and sex. Where available, HLA class I and class II types were taken from metadata supplied by the sample provider and were not determined by assay-based typing.

Beyond this particular receptor, the publication reports: How much clinical and demographic metadata was included differed by source and by participant, and the metadata was provided uncurated.

The chain uses TRBV27 and TRBJ2-7, with the D gene too uncertain to name. The clonotype comes from an elderly man with acute or convalescent COVID-19. The source material was peripheral blood. The CDR3 protein: CASSLGRHSYEQYF. The DNA is TGTGCCAGCAGTTTAGGCCGACACTCCTACGAGCAGTATTTC.